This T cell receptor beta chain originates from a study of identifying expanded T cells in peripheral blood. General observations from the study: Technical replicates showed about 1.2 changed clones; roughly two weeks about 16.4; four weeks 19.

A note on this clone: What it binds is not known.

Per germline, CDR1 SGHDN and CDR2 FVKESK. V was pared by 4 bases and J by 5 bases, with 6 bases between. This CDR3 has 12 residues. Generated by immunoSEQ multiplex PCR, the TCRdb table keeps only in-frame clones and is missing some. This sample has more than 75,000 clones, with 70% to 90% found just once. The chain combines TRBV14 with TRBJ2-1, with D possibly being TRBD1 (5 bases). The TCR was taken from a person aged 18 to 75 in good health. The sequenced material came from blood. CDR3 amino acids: CASSRQNNEQFF. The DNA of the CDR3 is TGTGCCAGCAGCCGACAGAACAATGAGCAGTTCTTC.